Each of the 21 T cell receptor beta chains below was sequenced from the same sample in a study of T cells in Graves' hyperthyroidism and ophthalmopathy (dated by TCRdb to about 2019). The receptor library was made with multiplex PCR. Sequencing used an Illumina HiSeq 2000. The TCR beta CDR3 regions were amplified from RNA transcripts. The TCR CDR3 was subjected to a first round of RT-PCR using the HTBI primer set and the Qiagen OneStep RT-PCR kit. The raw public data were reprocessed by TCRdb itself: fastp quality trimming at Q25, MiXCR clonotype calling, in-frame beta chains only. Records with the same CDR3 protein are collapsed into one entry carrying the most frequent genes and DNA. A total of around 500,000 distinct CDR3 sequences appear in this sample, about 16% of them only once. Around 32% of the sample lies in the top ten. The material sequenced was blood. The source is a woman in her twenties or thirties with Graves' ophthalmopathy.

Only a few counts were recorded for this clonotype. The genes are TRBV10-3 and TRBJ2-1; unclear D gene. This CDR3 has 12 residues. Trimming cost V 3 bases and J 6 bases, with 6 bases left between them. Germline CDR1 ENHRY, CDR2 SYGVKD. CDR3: CAISDASNEQFF. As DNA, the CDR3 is TGTGCCATCAGTGACGCTAGCAATGAGCAGTTCTTC.

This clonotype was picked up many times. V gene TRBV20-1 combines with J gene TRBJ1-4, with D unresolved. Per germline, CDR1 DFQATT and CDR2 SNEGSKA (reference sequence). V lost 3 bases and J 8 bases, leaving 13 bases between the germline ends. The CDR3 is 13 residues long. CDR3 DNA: TGCAGTGCTAGTCCCGCCTCAAAGGAAAAACTGTTTTTT. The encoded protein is CSASPASKEKLFF.

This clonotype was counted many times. CDR3 sequence reads: CASSWGQGNTEAFF. In nucleotides, the CDR3 is TGTGCCAGCAGCTGGGGACAGGGGAACACTGAAGCTTTCTTT. The chain carries TRBV5-8 and TRBJ1-1; 9 bases agree with TRBD1. This CDR3 spans 14 amino acids. The germline gives CDR1 SGHTS, CDR2 YDEGEE. V dropped 3 bases and J dropped 1; count of bases not matched to a gene: 1.

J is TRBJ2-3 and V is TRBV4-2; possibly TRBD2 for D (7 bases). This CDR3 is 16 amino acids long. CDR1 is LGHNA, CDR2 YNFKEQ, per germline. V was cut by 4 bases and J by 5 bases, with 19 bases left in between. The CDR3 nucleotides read TGTGCCAGCAGCCCCACCCTGGCGGGGGCTAGAGATACGCAGTATTTT. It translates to CASSPTLAGARDTQYF.

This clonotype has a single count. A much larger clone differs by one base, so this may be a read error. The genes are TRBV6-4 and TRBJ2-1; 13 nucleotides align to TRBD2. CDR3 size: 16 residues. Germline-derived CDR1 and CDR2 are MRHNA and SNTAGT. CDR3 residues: CANSLTGLAGHNEQFF. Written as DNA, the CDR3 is TGTGCCAACAGTTTAACGGGACTAGCGGGGCACAATGAGCAGTTCTTC.

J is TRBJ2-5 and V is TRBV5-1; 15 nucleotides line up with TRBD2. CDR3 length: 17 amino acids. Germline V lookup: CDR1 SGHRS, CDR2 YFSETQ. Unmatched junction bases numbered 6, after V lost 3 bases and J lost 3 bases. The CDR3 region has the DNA TGCGCCAGCAGCTCCACCGGGACTAGCGGGGGGAAAGAGACCCAGTACTTC. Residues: CASSSTGTSGGKETQYF.

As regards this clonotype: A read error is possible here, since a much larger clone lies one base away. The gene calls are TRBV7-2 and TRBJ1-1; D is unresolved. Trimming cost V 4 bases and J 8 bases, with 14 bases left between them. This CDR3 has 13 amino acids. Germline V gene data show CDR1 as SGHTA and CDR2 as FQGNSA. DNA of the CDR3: TGTGCCAGCAGCTCAGGCCGGACGGAAGAAGCTTTCTTT. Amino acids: CASSSGRTEEAFF.

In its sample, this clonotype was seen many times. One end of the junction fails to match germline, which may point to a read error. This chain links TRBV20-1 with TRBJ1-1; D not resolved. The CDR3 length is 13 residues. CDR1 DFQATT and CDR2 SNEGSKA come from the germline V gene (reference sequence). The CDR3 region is CSPSQGSNTEAFF. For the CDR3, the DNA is TGCAGTCCTAGTCAAGGCTCGAACACTGAAGCTTTCTTT.

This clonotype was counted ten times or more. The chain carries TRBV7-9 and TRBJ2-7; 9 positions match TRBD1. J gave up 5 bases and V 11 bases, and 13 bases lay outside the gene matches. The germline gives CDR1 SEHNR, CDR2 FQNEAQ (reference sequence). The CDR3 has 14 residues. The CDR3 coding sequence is TGTGCCGCCACCCCGGGGGGACAGGGCAACGAGCAGTACTTC. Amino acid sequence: CAATPGGQGNEQYF.

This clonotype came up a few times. DNA for the CDR3: TGTGCCAGCAGCGTAGAAGGGGGGTTGAACACTGAAGCTTTCTTT. It encodes CASSVEGGLNTEAFF. This chain links TRBV9 with TRBJ1-1; D is possibly TRBD1 (6 bases). Trimming cost V 0 bases and J 0 bases, with 9 bases left between them. Germline values: CDR1 SGDLS, CDR2 YYNGEE. The CDR3 totals 15 residues.

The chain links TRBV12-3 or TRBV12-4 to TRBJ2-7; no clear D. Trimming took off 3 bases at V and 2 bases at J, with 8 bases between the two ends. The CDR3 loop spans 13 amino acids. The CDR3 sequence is CASSFRQAYEQYF. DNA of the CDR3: TGTGCCAGCAGTTTCCGGCAAGCCTACGAGCAGTACTTC.

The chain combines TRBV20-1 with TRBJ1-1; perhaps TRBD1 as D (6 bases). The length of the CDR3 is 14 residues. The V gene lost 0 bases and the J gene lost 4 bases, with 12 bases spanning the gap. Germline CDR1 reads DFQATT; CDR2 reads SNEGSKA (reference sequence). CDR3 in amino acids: CSARDQRGGTEAFF. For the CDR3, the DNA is TGCAGTGCTAGAGATCAAAGGGGGGGCACTGAAGCTTTCTTT.

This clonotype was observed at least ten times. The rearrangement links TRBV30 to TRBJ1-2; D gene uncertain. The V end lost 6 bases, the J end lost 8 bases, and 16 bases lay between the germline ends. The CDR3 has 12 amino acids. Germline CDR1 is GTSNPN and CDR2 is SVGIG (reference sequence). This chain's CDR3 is CACHAESYGYTF. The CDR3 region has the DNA TGTGCCTGCCACGCGGAGAGCTACGGCTACACCTTC.

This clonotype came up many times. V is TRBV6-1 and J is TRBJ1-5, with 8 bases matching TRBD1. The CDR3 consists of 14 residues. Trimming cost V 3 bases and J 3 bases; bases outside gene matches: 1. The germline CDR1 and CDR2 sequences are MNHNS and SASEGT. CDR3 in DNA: TGTGCCAGCAGTGACAGGGGGCACAATCAGCCCCAGCATTTT. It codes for CASSDRGHNQPQHF.

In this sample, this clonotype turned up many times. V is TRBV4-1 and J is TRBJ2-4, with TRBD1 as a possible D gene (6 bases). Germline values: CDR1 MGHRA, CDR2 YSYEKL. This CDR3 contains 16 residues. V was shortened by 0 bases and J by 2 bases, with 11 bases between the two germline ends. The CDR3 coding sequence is TGCGCCAGCAGCCAAGATCGTCAGGGGACCAAAAACATTCAGTACTTC. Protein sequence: CASSQDRQGTKNIQYF.

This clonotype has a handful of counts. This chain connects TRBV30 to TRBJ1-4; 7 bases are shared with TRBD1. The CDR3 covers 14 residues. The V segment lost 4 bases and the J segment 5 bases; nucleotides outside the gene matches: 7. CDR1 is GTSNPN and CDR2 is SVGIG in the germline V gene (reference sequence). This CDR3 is CAWNRDRANEKLFF. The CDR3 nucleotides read TGTGCCTGGAACCGGGACAGAGCAAATGAAAAACTGTTTTTT.

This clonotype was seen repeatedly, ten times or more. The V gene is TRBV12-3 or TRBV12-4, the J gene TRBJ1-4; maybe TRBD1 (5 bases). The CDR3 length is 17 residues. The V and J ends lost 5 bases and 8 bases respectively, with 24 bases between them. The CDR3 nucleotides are TGTGCCAGCAGTCGGACTGCGGGGCGCGGGTCCGGGGAAAAACTGTTTTTT. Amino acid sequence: CASSRTAGRGSGEKLFF.

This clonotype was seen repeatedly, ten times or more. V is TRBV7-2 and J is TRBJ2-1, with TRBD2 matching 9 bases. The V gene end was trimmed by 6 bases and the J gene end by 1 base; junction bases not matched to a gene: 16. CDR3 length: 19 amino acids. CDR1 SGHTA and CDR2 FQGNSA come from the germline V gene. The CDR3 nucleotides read TGTGCCAGCAGGCTCAAGGGGCTAGCGGGAACAGTTTCCTACAATGAGCAGTTCTTC. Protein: CASRLKGLAGTVSYNEQFF.

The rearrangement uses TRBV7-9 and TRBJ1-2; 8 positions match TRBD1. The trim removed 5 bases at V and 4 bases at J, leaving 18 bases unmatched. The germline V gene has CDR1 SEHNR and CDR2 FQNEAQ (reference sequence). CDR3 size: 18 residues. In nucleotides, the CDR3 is TGTGCCAGCAGCCCCCCCCGCCTGCGACAGGGGTTTGGCTATGGCTACACCTTC. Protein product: CASSPPRLRQGFGYGYTF.

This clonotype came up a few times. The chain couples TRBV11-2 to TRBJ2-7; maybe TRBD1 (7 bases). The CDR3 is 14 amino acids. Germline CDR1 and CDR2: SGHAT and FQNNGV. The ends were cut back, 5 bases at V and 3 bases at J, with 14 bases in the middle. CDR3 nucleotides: TGTGCCAGCAGCAATGCGGGACAGAACTACGAGCAGTACTTC. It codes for CASSNAGQNYEQYF.

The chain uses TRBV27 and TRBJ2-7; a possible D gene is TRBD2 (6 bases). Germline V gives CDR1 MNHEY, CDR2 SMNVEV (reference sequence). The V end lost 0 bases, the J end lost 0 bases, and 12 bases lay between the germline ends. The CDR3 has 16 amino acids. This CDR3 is CASSLSGGLNSYEQYF. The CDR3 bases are TGTGCCAGCAGTTTATCGGGGGGACTGAACTCCTACGAGCAGTACTTC.